Detailed here is one T cell receptor (beta chain). TCRdb reanalysed the RT-PCR reads using MiXCR and keeps one entry per CDR3 protein. This table holds approximately 150,000 distinct CDR3 sequences, about 32% found once. Trimming cost V 3 bases and J 6 bases; bases outside gene matches: 21. The CDR3 is 19 amino acids. Looked up from germline, CDR1 is SQVTM and CDR2 is ANQGSEA. This sample was included in a study of patients and donors after allogeneic stem cell transplantation. Specimen: blood, either unsorted or a sorted T cell fraction (not recorded which). The rearrangement uses TRBV29-1 and TRBJ2-1; 9 bases are shared with TRBD2. This clonotype was obtained from a human donor who was either an allogeneic HSCT recipient or a stem cell or donor lymphocyte infusion donor (not recorded which). It is not recorded whose cells these are; they may come from a transplant donor. The CDR3 DNA reads TGCAGCGTTGAGGGCCGTCGGGAAAGTAGCGGGAGCAACGTCAATGAGCAGTTCTTC. It is translated as CSVEGRRESSGSNVNEQFF.